Detailed here is one T cell receptor beta chain. The CDR3 length is 13 residues. V lost 6 bases and J lost 4, with 15 bases in between. Looked up from germline, CDR1 is SQVTM and CDR2 is ANQGSEA. The sample is drawn from a study of T-cell memory formation after mild COVID-19. Via MiXCR, TCRdb re-called the 5' RACE reads, giving one row per CDR3 protein. The sample lists over 150,000 distinct CDR3 sequences, 20% to 25% occurring once. The chain carries TRBV29-1 and TRBJ1-1, with D unclear. The source is an adult woman who had mild COVID-19 (a few samples of this study predate the infection). Cell type and time point are not known. The sample consisted of PBMCs or a T cell subset sorted from them (not recorded which). The CDR3 DNA reads TGCAGCGTCCTCGTAGCGGGTGGCACTGAAGCTTTCTTT. It translates to CSVLVAGGTEAFF.